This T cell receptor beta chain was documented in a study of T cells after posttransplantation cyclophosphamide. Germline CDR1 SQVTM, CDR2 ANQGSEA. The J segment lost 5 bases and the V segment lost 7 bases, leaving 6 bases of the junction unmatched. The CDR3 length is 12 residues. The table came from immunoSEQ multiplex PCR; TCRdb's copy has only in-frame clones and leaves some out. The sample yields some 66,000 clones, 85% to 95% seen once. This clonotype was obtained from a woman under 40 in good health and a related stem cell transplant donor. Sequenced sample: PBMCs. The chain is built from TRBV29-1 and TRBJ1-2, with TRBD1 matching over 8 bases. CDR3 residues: CSAQDRDYGYTF. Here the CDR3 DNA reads TGCAGCGCGCAGGACAGGGATTATGGCTACACCTTC.